This TCR beta chain was sequenced in a study of shared clonotypes between healthy human individuals. Memory CD4+ cells were the fraction left after CD45RA+ naive selection. The study, taken as a whole, reports: Genetic and exposure-history diversity was limited by the few donors.

The DNA input per sorted-subset replicate PCR was about 0.2 ug, corresponding to tens of thousands of T cell genomes. TCRdb's table, derived via immunoSEQ multiplex PCR, lists solely in-frame clones and lacks some. The sample lists about 2.4 million clones; 93% were seen once. The germline V gene has CDR1 SGHTA and CDR2 FQGNSA. This CDR3 has 16 amino acids. V was cut by 0 bases and J by 1 base, with 10 bases left in between. In regard to this clone: The antigen remains unidentified.

Material: naive CD4+ T cells from PBMCs. The subset was: CD45RA+ positively selected. The rearrangement joins TRBV7-2 to TRBJ1-3, with D possibly matching TRBD1 (5 bases). The clonotype was recovered from a man in his late teens or twenties in good health. Some clones in this sample may be carry-over from other donors' samples. In DNA, the CDR3 is TGTGCCAGCAGCTTAGCGTCGGGGGTGTCTGGAAACACCATATATTTT. Its protein is CASSLASGVSGNTIYF.